This T cell receptor (beta chain) comes out of a study of blood T cell repertoires in COVID-19. Measured with immunoSEQ multiplex PCR; TCRdb has only the in-frame clones, and not every one. The sample records around 360,000 clones, approximately 84% being singletons. Individuals drawn from 20 to 30 US areas were roughly 18 to 95 years old. Participant-reported clinical history was the basis for cohort assignment. The CDR3 is made up of 14 amino acids. The ends were cut back, 1 base at V and 1 base at J, with 7 bases in the middle. The germline CDR1 and CDR2 sequences are SGHKS and YYEKEE (reference sequence).

Sequenced material: PBMCs or T cells enriched from blood (not recorded which). The chain links TRBV5-5 to TRBJ2-3; D ambiguous. The clonotype comes from a woman in her twenties or thirties who had recovered from COVID-19. CDR3 nucleotides: TGTGCCAGCAGCTTGCTAGGCGGCACAGATACGCAGTATTTT. Translation gives CASSLLGGTDTQYF.